The rows below give T cell receptor beta chains drawn from one sample of a study of monozygotic twins with inflammatory bowel disease. Reprocessing the 5' RACE reads, TCRdb reports a single entry for every CDR3 protein and omits DNA. The sample features some 190,000 distinct CDR3 sequences, with 7.7% in its top ten. The material sequenced was blood. These receptors all stem from a human donor with ulcerative colitis or Crohn's disease, or a healthy co-twin of an affected twin (not recorded which). CDR3s include the opening cysteine and the closing phenylalanine or tryptophan.

CDR3	V	J
CASSYYRGLNTGELFF	TRBV6-5	TRBJ2-2
CASRSPYGGHSYNEQFF	TRBV6-2/TRBV6-3	TRBJ2-1
CASSQVSEELFF	TRBV4-1	TRBJ2-2
CASSLRDTNTGELFF	TRBV5-1	TRBJ2-2
CASSSGLVGTDTQYF	TRBV27	TRBJ2-3
CASSFLGQPSGANVLTF	TRBV19	TRBJ2-6
CSARDPTTGRGMNTEAFF	TRBV20-1	TRBJ1-1
CAISYRGPTYEQYF	TRBV10-3	TRBJ2-7
CASSLDLARGYTF	TRBV5-1	TRBJ1-2
CASSPLTMSNEQFF	TRBV18	TRBJ2-1
CAISETGGETQYF	TRBV10-3	TRBJ2-5
CASSVNPTDTQYF	TRBV9	TRBJ2-3
CASSQVLTSTDTPYF	TRBV4-2	TRBJ2-3
CASNSRQNGNTEAFF	TRBV5-1	TRBJ1-1
CASSYSTGGIYTF	TRBV6-5	TRBJ1-2
CATRDRVGDEQFF	TRBV7-2	TRBJ2-1
CASSEWAAATYEQYF	TRBV2	TRBJ2-7
CASSLLTNEQFF	TRBV7-9	TRBJ2-1
CASSLSDANYGYTF	TRBV5-1	TRBJ1-2
CASSEWTGAMNTEAFF	TRBV5-1	TRBJ1-1
CASSLAGRDEQYF	TRBV27	TRBJ2-7
CSATWDLGTEAFF	TRBV20-1	TRBJ1-1
CASSKTGGQPQHF	TRBV12-3/TRBV12-4	TRBJ1-5
CASSQPGVAQGLANYGYTF	TRBV3-1	TRBJ1-2